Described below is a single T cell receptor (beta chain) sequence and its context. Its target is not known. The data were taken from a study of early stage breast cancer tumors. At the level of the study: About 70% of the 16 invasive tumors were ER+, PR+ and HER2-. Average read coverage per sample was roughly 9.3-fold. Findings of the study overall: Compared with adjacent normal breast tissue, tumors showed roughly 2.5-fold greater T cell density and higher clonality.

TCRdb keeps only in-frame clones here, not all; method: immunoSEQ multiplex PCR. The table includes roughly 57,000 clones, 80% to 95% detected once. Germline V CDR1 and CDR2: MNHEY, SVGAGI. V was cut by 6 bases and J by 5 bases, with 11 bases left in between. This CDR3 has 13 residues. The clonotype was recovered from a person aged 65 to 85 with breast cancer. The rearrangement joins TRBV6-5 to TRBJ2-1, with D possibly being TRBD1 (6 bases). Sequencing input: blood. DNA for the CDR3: TGTGCCAGCAGAGCTGGACAGAACAATGAGCAGTTCTTC. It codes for CASRAGQNNEQFF.